This T cell receptor (beta chain) was documented in a study of blood T cell repertoires in COVID-19. Study-level information: Samples came from the United States, Italy and Spain, spanning acute and convalescent COVID-19. Nucleic acid was either cDNA or gDNA, and it came from T cells, B-cell-depleted T cells, or PBMCs.

How the authors handled the data: The authors estimated nucleated cell counts from reference gene primer amplification. Only in-frame clones appear in the TCRdb table, and some are missing; sequencing was by immunoSEQ multiplex PCR. Clone size and the V and J calls come from that table; the DNA yielded D and trimming. The data show 250,000 to 350,000 clones, 85% seen once. Sequenced material: peripheral blood. The receptor was derived from a woman aged 45-65 years with active or convalescent COVID-19.

CDR3 amino acids: CASSRGFVSGNTIYF. CDR3 coding DNA: TGCGCCAGCAGCCGAGGATTCGTCTCTGGAAACACCATATATTTT. V and J are TRBV4-1 and TRBJ1-3; D remains unclear. CDR3 length: 15 amino acids. CDR1 is MGHRA, CDR2 YSYEKL, per germline. The V end lost 4 bases, the J end lost 0 bases, and 10 bases lay between the germline ends.